The present TCR beta chain was sequenced within a study of blood T cell repertoires in COVID-19. The wider study: Material from acute and convalescent COVID-19 was sourced from the United States, Italy and Spain.

Germline CDR1 and CDR2: SGDLS and YYNGEE. The CDR3 covers 16 residues. The V segment lost 6 bases and the J segment 6 bases; nucleotides outside the gene matches: 7. Per the authors' pipeline: Reference gene primer amplification yielded estimated nucleated cell counts. Measured with immunoSEQ multiplex PCR; TCRdb has only the in-frame clones, and not every one. Clone size and V and J calls were adopted from that table, with D and trimming inferred from the DNA. The data contain about 280,000 clones, approximately 89% of them singletons. Participants' own reports of clinical history determined their cohort assignment. Before they entered the study, exposed participants had met a COVID-19 case within 2 weeks.

The sequenced material came from PBMCs or T cells enriched from blood (not recorded which). The V call is TRBV9, the J call TRBJ2-2; TRBD2 aligns across 14 bases. The origin of this receptor is a man aged 40-50 years who had been exposed to COVID-19. CDR3 sequence (DNA): TGTGCCAGCAATCCCGCGGGACTAGCGGGAGCCGGGGAGCTGTTTTTT. It encodes CASNPAGLAGAGELFF. Full variable domain (rest looked up from reference TRBV9 and TRBJ2-2): DSGVTQTPKHLITATGQRVTLRCSPRSGDLSVYWYQQSLDQGLQFLIQYYNGEERAKGNILERFSAQQFPDLHSELNLSSLELGDSALYFCASNPAGLAGAGELFFGEGSRLTVL.